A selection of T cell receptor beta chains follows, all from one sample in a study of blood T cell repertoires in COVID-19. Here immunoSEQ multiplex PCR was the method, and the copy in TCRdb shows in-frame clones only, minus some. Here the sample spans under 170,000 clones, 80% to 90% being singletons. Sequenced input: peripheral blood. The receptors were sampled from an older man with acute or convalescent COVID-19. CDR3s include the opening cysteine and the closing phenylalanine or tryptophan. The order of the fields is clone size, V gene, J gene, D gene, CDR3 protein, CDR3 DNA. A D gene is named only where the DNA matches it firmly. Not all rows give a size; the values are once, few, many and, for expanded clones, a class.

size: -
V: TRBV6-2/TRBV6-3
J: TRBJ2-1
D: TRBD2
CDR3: CASSSRGPGRAINEQFF
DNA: TGTGCCAGCAGCTCTAGGGGTCCGGGGAGGGCCATAAATGAGCAGTTCTTC

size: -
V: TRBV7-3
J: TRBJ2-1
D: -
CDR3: CASSPRLAHNEQFF
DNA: TGTGCCAGCAGCCCCCGTTTGGCTCACAATGAGCAGTTCTTC

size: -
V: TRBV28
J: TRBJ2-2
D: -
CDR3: CATRGANTGELFF
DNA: TGTGCCACCCGGGGAGCTAACACCGGGGAGCTGTTTTTT

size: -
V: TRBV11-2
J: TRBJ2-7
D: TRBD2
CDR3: CASSLDTLAGSEQYF
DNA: TGTGCCAGCAGCTTAGATACACTAGCGGGAAGTGAGCAGTACTTC

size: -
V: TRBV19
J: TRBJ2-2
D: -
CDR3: CASSKDYLTGELFF
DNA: TGTGCCAGTAGTAAGGACTACCTCACCGGGGAGCTGTTTTTT

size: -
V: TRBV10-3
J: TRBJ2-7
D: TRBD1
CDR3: CAISEGQGVNEQYF
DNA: TGTGCCATCAGTGAGGGACAGGGGGTGAACGAGCAGTACTTC

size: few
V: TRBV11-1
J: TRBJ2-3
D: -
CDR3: CASRGRARDTQYF
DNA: TGTGCCAGCAGGGGCAGGGCAAGGGATACGCAGTATTTT

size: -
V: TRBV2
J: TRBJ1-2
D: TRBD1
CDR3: CASSATGDYGYTF
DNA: TGTGCCAGCAGCGCAACAGGGGACTATGGCTACACCTTC

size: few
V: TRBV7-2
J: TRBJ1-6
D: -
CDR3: CASSPRTADNSPLHF
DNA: TGTGCCAGCAGCCCGCGGACAGCAGATAATTCACCCCTCCACTTT

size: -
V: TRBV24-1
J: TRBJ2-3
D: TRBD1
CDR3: CATSDLPGQGLPDTQYF
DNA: TGTGCCACCAGTGACTTACCGGGACAGGGGCTCCCAGATACGCAGTATTTT

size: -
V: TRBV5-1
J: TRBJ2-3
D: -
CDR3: CASSLTVRVGTDTQYF
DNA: TGCGCCAGCAGCTTGACTGTGCGGGTCGGCACAGATACGCAGTATTTT

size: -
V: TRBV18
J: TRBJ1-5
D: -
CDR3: CASSPFGGNSNQPQHF
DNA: TGTGCCAGCTCACCATTCGGGGGGAATAGCAATCAGCCCCAGCATTTT

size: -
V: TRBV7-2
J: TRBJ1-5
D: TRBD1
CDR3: CASRSGQGVPLEPQHF
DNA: TGTGCCAGCAGATCCGGACAGGGGGTCCCTCTAGAGCCCCAGCATTTT

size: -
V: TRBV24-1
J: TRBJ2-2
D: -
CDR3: CVEQDGGTGELFF
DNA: TGTGTAGAACAGGATGGTGGCACCGGGGAGCTGTTTTTT

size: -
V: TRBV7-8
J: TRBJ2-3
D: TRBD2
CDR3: CASRTAGGGADTQYF
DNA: TGTGCCAGTAGGACAGCGGGAGGGGGGGCAGATACGCAGTATTTT

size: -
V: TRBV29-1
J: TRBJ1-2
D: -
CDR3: CSVEKGRGGYTF
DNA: TGCAGCGTTGAAAAGGGGCGCGGTGGCTACACCTTC

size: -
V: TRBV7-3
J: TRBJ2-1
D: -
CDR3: CASSIEAKATARDEQFF
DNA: TGTGCCAGCAGCATAGAGGCCAAAGCAACGGCTCGCGATGAGCAGTTCTTC

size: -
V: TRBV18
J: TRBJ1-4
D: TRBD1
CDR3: CASSPPGDREGWEKLFF
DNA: TGTGCCAGCTCACCACCGGGGGACAGGGAAGGATGGGAAAAACTGTTTTTT

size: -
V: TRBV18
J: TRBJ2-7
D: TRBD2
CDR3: CASSPVSGRVYEQYF
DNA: TGTGCCAGCTCACCAGTTAGCGGGAGAGTCTACGAGCAGTACTTC

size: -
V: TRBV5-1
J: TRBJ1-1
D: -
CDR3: CASSVGGNTEAFF
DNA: TGCGCCAGCTCGGTCGGGGGGAACACTGAAGCTTTCTTT

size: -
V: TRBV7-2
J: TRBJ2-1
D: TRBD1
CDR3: CASSMGTGSYNEQFF
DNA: TGTGCCAGCAGCATGGGGACAGGGTCCTACAATGAGCAGTTCTTC

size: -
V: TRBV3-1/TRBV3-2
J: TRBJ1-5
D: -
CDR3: CASSQAAGNQPQHF
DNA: TGTGCCAGCAGCCAAGCAGCAGGGAATCAGCCCCAGCATTTT

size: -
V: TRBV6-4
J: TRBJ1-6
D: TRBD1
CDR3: CASNLGQGERGALHF
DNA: TGTGCCAGCAACCTCGGACAGGGAGAAAGGGGAGCCCTCCACTTT

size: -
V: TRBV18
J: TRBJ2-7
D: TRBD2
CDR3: CASSPGGSSSYEQYF
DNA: TGTGCCAGCTCACCGGGAGGGTCTAGCAGCTACGAGCAGTACTTC

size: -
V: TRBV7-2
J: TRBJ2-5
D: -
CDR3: CASSLVGGVETQYF
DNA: TGTGCCAGCAGCTTGGTCGGCGGGGTAGAGACCCAGTACTTC

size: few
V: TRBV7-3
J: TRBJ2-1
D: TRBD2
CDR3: CASSLLAGVSNEQFF
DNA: TGTGCCAGCAGCTTATTAGCGGGAGTCAGCAATGAGCAGTTCTTC

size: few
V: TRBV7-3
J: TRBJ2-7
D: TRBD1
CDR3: CASSPGQGIPNF
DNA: TGTGCCAGCAGCCCGGGACAGGGGATACCTAACTTC

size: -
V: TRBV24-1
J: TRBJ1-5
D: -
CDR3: CATSDWGDQPQHF
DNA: TGTGCCACCAGTGATTGGGGGGACCAGCCCCAGCATTTT

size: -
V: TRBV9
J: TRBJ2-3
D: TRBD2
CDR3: CASSVEAGGRTDTQYF
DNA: TGTGCCAGCAGCGTAGAAGCGGGAGGCCGCACAGATACGCAGTATTTT

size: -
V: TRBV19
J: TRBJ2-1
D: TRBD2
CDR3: CASSPSGGSYNEQFF
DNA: TGTGCCAGTAGTCCAAGCGGGGGTTCCTACAATGAGCAGTTCTTC

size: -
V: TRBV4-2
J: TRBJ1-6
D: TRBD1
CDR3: CASSLSDRDNSPLHF
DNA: TGTGCCAGCAGCCTCTCGGACAGGGACAATTCACCCCTCCACTTT

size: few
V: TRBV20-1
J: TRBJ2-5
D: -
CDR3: CSASDPARPGQETQYF
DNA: TGCAGTGCTAGTGACCCTGCCCGGCCAGGGCAAGAGACCCAGTACTTC

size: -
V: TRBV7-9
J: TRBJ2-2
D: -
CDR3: CASSSGNTGELFF
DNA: TGTGCCAGCAGCTCGGGGAACACCGGGGAGCTGTTTTTT

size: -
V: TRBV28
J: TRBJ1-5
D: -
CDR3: CASVGGAVQPQHF
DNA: TGTGCCAGCGTCGGAGGGGCGGTTCAGCCCCAGCATTTT

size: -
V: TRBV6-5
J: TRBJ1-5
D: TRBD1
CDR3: CASSYDRVQPQHF
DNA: TGTGCCAGCAGTTACGACAGGGTCCAGCCCCAGCATTTT

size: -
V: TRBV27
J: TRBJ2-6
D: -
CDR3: CASSKVQLSGANVLTF
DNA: TGTGCCAGCAGTAAGGTACAGCTCTCTGGGGCCAACGTCCTGACTTTC

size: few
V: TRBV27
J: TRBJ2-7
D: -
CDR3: CASSLGLQRNEQYF
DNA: TGTGCCAGCAGTTTAGGTTTGCAGAGGAACGAGCAGTACTTC

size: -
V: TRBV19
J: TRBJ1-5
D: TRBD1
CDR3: CASSAGTGGKQPQHF
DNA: TGTGCCAGTAGCGCCGGGACAGGGGGCAAACAGCCCCAGCATTTT

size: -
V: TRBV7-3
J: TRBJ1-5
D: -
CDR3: CASSLNSNQPQHF
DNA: TGTGCCAGCAGCTTGAACTCGAATCAGCCCCAGCATTTT

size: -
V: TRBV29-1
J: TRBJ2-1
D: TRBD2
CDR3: CSVGLAGYNEQFF
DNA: TGCAGCGTTGGGCTAGCGGGGTACAATGAGCAGTTCTTC

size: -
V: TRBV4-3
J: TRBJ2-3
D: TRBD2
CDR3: CASSQDPGGRDTQYF
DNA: TGCGCCAGCAGCCAAGATCCGGGAGGGCGCGATACGCAGTATTTT

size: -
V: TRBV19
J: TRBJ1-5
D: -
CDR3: CASSMWTPSNQPQHF
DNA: TGTGCCAGTAGTATGTGGACACCTAGCAATCAGCCCCAGCATTTT

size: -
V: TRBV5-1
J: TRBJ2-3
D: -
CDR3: CASSWSGGTDTQYF
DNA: TGCGCCAGCAGCTGGTCAGGTGGGACAGATACGCAGTATTTT

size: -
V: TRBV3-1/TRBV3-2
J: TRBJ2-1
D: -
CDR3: CASTTRGEQFF
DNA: TGTGCCAGCACCACCCGCGGTGAGCAGTTCTTC

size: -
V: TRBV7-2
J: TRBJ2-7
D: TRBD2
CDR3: CASSEGTSGSYEQYF
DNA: TGTGCCAGCAGCGAAGGGACTAGCGGGAGTTACGAGCAGTACTTC

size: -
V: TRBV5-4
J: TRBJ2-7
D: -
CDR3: CASSLAGVREEGQYF
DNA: TGTGCCAGCAGCTTGGCCGGGGTTAGGGAGGAGGGGCAGTACTTC

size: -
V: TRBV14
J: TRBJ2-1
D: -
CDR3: CASSQDLKGGEQFF
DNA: TGTGCCAGCAGCCAAGACCTAAAGGGAGGAGAGCAGTTCTTC

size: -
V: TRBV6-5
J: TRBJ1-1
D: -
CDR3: CASPDNRRGNTEAFF
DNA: TGTGCCAGCCCTGACAACAGGCGAGGGAACACTGAAGCTTTCTTT